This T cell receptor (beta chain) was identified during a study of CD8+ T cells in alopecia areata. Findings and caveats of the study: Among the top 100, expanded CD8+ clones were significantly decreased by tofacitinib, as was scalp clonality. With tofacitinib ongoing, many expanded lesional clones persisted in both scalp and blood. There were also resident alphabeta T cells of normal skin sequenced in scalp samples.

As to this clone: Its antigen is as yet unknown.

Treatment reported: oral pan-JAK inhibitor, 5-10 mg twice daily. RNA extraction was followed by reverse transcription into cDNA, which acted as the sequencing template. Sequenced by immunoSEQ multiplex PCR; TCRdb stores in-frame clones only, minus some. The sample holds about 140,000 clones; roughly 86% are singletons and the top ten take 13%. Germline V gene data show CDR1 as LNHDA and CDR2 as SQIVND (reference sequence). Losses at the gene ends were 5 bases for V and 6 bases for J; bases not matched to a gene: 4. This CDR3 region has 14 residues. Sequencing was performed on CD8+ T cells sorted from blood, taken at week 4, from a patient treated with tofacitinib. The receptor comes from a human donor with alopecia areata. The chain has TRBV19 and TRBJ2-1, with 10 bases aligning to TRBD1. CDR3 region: CASSPWTGGNEQFF. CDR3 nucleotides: TGTGCCAGTAGTCCTTGGACAGGGGGCAATGAGCAGTTCTTC.